These 14 T cell receptor beta chains were all obtained from the same sample, sequenced in a study of cytomegalovirus exposure and HLA in healthy donors. Amplification used 60 Vbeta primers and 13 Jbeta primers. Sequenced by immunoSEQ multiplex PCR; TCRdb stores in-frame clones only, minus some. The data hold approximately 51,000 clones, with approximately 68% observed a single time. Sequencing was done on a sample of PBMCs. These receptors were obtained from a man aged 25-40 years in good health and CMV-seronegative.

V is TRBV6-1 and J is TRBJ2-7; 12 bases map to TRBD1. This CDR3 comprises 15 residues. V lost 5 bases to trimming and J lost 2 bases; unmatched junction nucleotides: 4. The germline gives CDR1 MNHNS, CDR2 SASEGT. In DNA form, the CDR3 reads TGTGCCAGCAGTACCGGGACAGGGGGCCCCTACGAGCAGTACTTC. It codes for CASSTGTGGPYEQYF.

The chain uses TRBV4-1 and TRBJ2-7, with 10 bases matching TRBD2. V shed 6 bases, J shed 4 bases, and the junction held 9 bases outside the gene matches. CDR3 size: 15 residues. Germline V gene sequence: CDR1 MGHRA, CDR2 YSYEKL. Here the CDR3 reads CASSQTSGITYEQYF. DNA for the CDR3: TGCGCCAGCAGTCAAACTAGCGGGATTACTTACGAGCAGTACTTC.

DNA for the CDR3: TGCGCCAGCAGCTTGGAGGGACTAGCGGAAAACATTCAGTACTTC. Amino acids: CASSLEGLAENIQYF. The gene calls are TRBV5-1 and TRBJ2-4; 11 bases agree with TRBD2. There are 15 residues in the CDR3. The J segment lost 5 bases and the V segment lost 0 bases, leaving 1 base of the junction unmatched. Germline-derived CDR1 and CDR2 are SGHRS and YFSETQ.

This clone was observed a handful of times. This chain connects TRBV2 to TRBJ1-1; TRBD1 is a possible D gene (6 bases). V lost 7 bases, J lost 0 bases, and 9 bases lay in between. Germline V gene data show CDR1 as SNHLY and CDR2 as FYNNEI. The CDR3 runs 13 residues. CDR3 residues: CASKGQLNTEAFF. CDR3 DNA sequence: TGTGCCAGCAAAGGACAGTTGAACACTGAAGCTTTCTTT.

This clone was detected a few times. J is TRBJ2-7 and V is TRBV7-8; D is possibly TRBD2 (5 bases). The V end was cut by 4 bases, the J end by 2 bases, with 12 bases between. The CDR3 covers 14 residues. CDR1 SGHVS and CDR2 FQNEAQ come from the germline V gene. The CDR3 loop reads CASSSVALAYEQYF. The CDR3 nucleotides are TGTGCCAGCAGCTCAGTAGCGTTAGCCTACGAGCAGTACTTC.

The chain recombines TRBV6-1 with TRBJ2-1; 7 bases align to TRBD2. Germline CDR1 MNHNS, CDR2 SASEGT. This CDR3 has 16 residues. J gave up 6 bases and V 4 bases, and 12 bases lay outside the gene matches. The CDR3 here is CASSVLGGRETNEQFF. The CDR3 nucleotides read TGTGCCAGCAGTGTACTGGGTGGGCGGGAGACCAATGAGCAGTTCTTC.

The V and J genes are TRBV29-1 and TRBJ1-5; tentative D call: TRBD1 (5 bases). The V gene lost 6 bases and the J gene lost 5 bases, with 17 bases spanning the gap. The CDR3 contains 14 residues. Germline CDR1 SQVTM, CDR2 ANQGSEA. The CDR3 bases are TGCAGCGTGAGTGTCTTGGGGGGTGATCAGCCCCAGCATTTT. This translates into CSVSVLGGDQPQHF.

This clone has more than one count but fewer than ten. V gene TRBV5-5 combines with J gene TRBJ2-5; 8 nucleotides agree with TRBD2. V gave up 0 bases and J gave up 5 bases; unmatched junction bases: 6. This CDR3 spans 15 amino acids. The germline V gene has CDR1 SGHKS and CDR2 YYEKEE (reference sequence). For the CDR3, the DNA is TGTGCCAGCAGCTTGGCCGGGGGGGAGGTGGAGACCCAGTACTTC. This encodes CASSLAGGEVETQYF.

This clone was counted a single time. The chain links TRBV21-1 to TRBJ2-1; the listed D gene, TRBD2, was not tested against the DNA. TRBV21-1 is annotated as a pseudogene. The CDR3 spans 15 residues. The CDR3 loop reads CASSNPGTSLYEQFF. DNA for the CDR3: TGTGCCAGCAGCAACCCCGGGACTAGTTTATATGAGCAGTTCTTC.

With regard to this clone: At one of its ends the junction is not consistent with the germline gene, which may arise from a read error. The CDR3 coding sequence is TGTGCCAGCAGCCATCCTGAAACTGGCCGGGACAGGCTGATTTTT. Its protein is CASSHPETGRDRLIF. The genes are TRBV14 and TRBJ1-1, with 8 bases that match TRBD1. The CDR3 consists of 15 residues. Germline CDR1 SGHDN, CDR2 FVKESK.

Only a few counts were recorded for this clone. The V and J genes are TRBV5-1 and TRBJ2-7; 9 bases line up with TRBD2. Germline lookup yields CDR1 SGHRS and CDR2 YFSETQ. This CDR3 comprises 15 residues. V lost 5 bases and J lost 2; bases outside the gene matches: 8. CDR3 in amino acids: CASRELAGSTYEQYF. The CDR3 region has the DNA TGCGCCAGCAGAGAGCTAGCGGGATCGACCTACGAGCAGTACTTC.

The chain carries TRBV14 and TRBJ2-7; 13 bases are a match to TRBD2. Per germline, CDR1 SGHDN and CDR2 FVKESK. The trim removed 4 bases at V and 2 bases at J, leaving 8 bases unmatched. The CDR3 is 17 residues long. The CDR3 DNA follows: TGTGCCAGCAGCCGGAACTTAGGACTAGCGGGAGCCTACGAGCAGTACTTC. It translates to CASSRNLGLAGAYEQYF.

The V and J genes are TRBV9 and TRBJ2-7; TRBD2 matches 8 bases. CDR3 length equals 13 residues. V lost 4 bases and J lost 7; bases outside the gene matches: 7. From germline, CDR1 is SGDLS and CDR2 YYNGEE. CDR3 region: CASSPDGRGEQYF. The CDR3 nucleotides are TGTGCCAGCAGCCCCGACGGGAGGGGTGAGCAGTACTTC.

V gene TRBV14 combines with J gene TRBJ2-1; TRBD2 is a possible D gene (6 bases). In germline, CDR1 is SGHDN, CDR2 FVKESK. The CDR3 contains 13 residues. Trimming pared 0 bases from V and 9 bases from J, leaving 9 bases between. The DNA of the CDR3 is TGTGCCAGCAGCCAAGACTGGCGGGGTGAGCAGTTCTTC. This translates into CASSQDWRGEQFF. Looking up the rest from reference TRBV14 and TRBJ2-1 gives the full variable domain: EAGVTQFPSHSVIEKGQTVTLRCDPISGHDNLYWYRRVMGKEIKFLLHFVKESKQDESGMPNNRFLAERTGGTYSTLKVQPAELEDSGVYFCASSQDWRGEQFFGPGTRLTVL.